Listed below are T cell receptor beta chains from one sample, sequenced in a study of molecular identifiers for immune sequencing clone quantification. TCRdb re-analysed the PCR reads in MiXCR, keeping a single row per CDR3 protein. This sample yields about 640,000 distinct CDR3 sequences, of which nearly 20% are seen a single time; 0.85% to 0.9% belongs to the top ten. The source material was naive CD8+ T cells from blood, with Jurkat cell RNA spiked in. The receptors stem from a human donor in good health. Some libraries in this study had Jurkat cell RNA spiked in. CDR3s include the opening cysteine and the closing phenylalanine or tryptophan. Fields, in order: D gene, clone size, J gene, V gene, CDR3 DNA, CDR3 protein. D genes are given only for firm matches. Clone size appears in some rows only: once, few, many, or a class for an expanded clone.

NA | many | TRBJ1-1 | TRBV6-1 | TGTGCCAGCAGTGAAGGCTCGGGCAGGGCTAACACTGAAGCTTTCTTT | CASSEGSGRANTEAFF
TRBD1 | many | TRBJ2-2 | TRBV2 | TGTGCCAGGACAAGTCGACAGGGTCCAGACGGGGAGCTGTTTTTT | CARTSRQGPDGELFF
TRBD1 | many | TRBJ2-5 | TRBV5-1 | TGCGCCAGCAGAGACGACAGGGGCTGGGAGACCCAGTACTTC | CASRDDRGWETQYF
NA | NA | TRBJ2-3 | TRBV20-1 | TGCAGTGCTAGAGTCAGTGGGGGGGCCACAGATACGCAGTATTTT | CSARVSGGATDTQYF
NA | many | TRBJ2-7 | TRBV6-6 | TGTGCCAGCATCCTTAACATCGGGGGCCCTTCCTACGAGCAGTACTTC | CASILNIGGPSYEQYF
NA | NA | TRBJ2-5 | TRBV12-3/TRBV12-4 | TGTGCCAGCAGTTTAGGCCAGGTCTGGGAGACCCAGTACTTC | CASSLGQVWETQYF
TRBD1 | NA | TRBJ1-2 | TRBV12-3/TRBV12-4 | TGTGCCAGCAGCGGGACAGCCTATGGCTACACCTTC | CASSGTAYGYTF
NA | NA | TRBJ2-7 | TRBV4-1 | TGCGCCAGCAGCCAAGGACTAGGGCTCTCCTACGAGCAGTACTTC | CASSQGLGLSYEQYF
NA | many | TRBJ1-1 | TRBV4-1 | TGCGCCAGCAGCTTGGGGCCGATGAACACTGAAGCTTTCTTT | CASSLGPMNTEAFF
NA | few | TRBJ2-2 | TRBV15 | TGTGCCACCAGCAGAGAAGCAAACACCGGGGAGCTGTTTTTT | CATSREANTGELFF
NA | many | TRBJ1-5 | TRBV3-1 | TGTGCCAGCAGCCAAGATCGTGCCAATCAGCCCCAGCATTTT | CASSQDRANQPQHF